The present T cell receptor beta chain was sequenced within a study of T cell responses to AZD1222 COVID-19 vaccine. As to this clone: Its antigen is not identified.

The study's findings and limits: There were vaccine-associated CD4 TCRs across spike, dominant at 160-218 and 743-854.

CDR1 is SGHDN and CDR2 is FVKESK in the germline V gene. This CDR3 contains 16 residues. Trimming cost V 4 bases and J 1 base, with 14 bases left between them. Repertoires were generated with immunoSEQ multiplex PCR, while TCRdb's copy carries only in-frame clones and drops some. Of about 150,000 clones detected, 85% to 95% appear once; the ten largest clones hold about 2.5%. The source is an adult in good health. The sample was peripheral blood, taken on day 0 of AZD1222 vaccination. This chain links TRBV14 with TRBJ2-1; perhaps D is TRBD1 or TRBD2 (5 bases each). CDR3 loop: CASSRLGEGSYNEQFF. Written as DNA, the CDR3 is TGTGCCAGCAGCCGCCTGGGAGAGGGGTCCTACAATGAGCAGTTCTTC.